The 16 T cell receptor beta chains below all came from one sample that was sequenced in a study of control samples from healthy donors and cancer patients. Assay used: immunoSEQ multiplex PCR; TCRdb lists only in-frame clones, some missing. This sample has about 120,000 clones, with approximately 90% found just once. What was sequenced was blood. Receptors originate from a man in his forties in good health.

The chain links TRBV11-2 to TRBJ1-2; a possible D gene is TRBD1 (5 bases). Trimming took off 5 bases at V and 0 bases at J, with 19 bases between the two ends. The V gene's germline CDR1 is SGHAT and CDR2 FQNNGV. This CDR3 contains 17 residues. This chain's CDR3 is CASSRGPGVEANYGYTF. CDR3 in DNA: TGTGCCAGCAGCCGAGGTCCGGGGGTTGAGGCTAACTATGGCTACACCTTC.

This rearrangement joins TRBV30 to TRBJ1-1, with 9 bases matching TRBD1. Germline CDR1 GTSNPN, CDR2 SVGIG (reference sequence). The CDR3 covers 15 residues. The V and J ends lost 4 bases and 0 bases, in that order; junction bases with no gene match: 6. The DNA of the CDR3 is TGTGCCTGGAAAGGACAGGGGCTGGTGAACACTGAAGCTTTCTTT. Protein sequence: CAWKGQGLVNTEAFF.

This clone is a singleton in its sample. This chain links TRBV3-1 (or the pseudogene TRBV3-2) with TRBJ1-1; a weak D match, TRBD1 (5 bases). Trimming took 2 bases from V and 4 from J, leaving 11 bases between them. In germline, CDR1 is LGHDT, CDR2 YNNKEL (reference sequence). The CDR3 covers 14 residues. The CDR3 sequence is CASSQSGLGTEAFF. In DNA form, the CDR3 reads TGTGCCAGCAGCCAATCAGGGCTAGGCACTGAAGCTTTCTTT.

The chain combines TRBV7-9 with TRBJ1-1, with D possibly being TRBD1 (5 bases). V was pared by 3 bases and J by 6 bases, with 11 bases between. This CDR3 region has 13 residues. Germline V CDR1 and CDR2: SEHNR, FQNEAQ (reference sequence). The CDR3 DNA reads TGTGCCAGCAGCTTGATCGGGGCAGCTGAAGCTTTCTTT. Translating it yields CASSLIGAAEAFF.

The rearrangement joins TRBV5-4 to TRBJ2-1; the match to TRBD2 covers 10 bases. From germline, CDR1 is SGHNT and CDR2 YYREEE (reference sequence). V lost 2 bases and J lost 7; bases outside the gene matches: 6. CDR3 length equals 15 residues. CDR3 residues: CASSLSSGGLNEQFF. The CDR3 DNA reads TGTGCCAGCAGCTTAAGTAGCGGGGGGTTAAATGAGCAGTTCTTC. Supplemented by reference TRBV5-4 and TRBJ2-1, the full variable domain reads ETGVTQSPTHLIKTRGQQVTLRCSSQSGHNTVSWYQQALGQGPQFIFQYYREEENGRGNFPPRFSGLQFPNYSSELNVNALELDDSALYLCASSLSSGGLNEQFFGPGTRLTVL.

The V and J genes are TRBV15 and TRBJ2-6; a possible D gene is TRBD2 (6 bases). The CDR3 sequence is 16 residues long. Between the trimmed V and J ends, which lost 0 bases and 3 bases, there was a span of 9 bases. Germline V gene lookup returns CDR1 LNHNV and CDR2 YYDKDF (reference sequence). The CDR3 protein is CATSRDPGVGANVLTF. CDR3 sequence (DNA): TGTGCCACCAGCAGAGATCCGGGGGTTGGGGCCAACGTCCTGACTTTC. Together with reference TRBV15 and TRBJ2-6, the CDR3 gives the full variable domain: DAMVIQNPRYQVTQFGKPVTLSCSQTLNHNVMYWYQQKSSQAPKLLFHYYDKDFNNEADTPDNFQSRRPNTSFCFLDIRSPGLGDTAMYLCATSRDPGVGANVLTFGAGSRLTVL.

This clone appeared once. CDR3: CASSRATTGYEQYF. The DNA of the CDR3 is TGTGCCAGCAGTCGCGCAACGACAGGCTACGAGCAGTACTTC. This chain links TRBV6-2 or TRBV6-3 with TRBJ2-7, with D possibly matching TRBD1 (6 bases). V lost 5 bases to trimming and J lost 3 bases, with 14 bases between them. The CDR3 has 14 amino acids. Germline V CDR1 and CDR2: MNHEY, SVGEGT.

V is TRBV24-1 and J is TRBJ2-7; no definite D call. V shed 1 base and J shed 3 bases, with 6 bases lying between them. Germline V CDR1 and CDR2: KGHDR, SFDVKD. The CDR3 has 13 amino acids. The CDR3 region has the DNA TGTGCCACCAGTGATTTCGGCCACTACGAGCAGTACTTC. Protein: CATSDFGHYEQYF.

The CDR3 here is CASSRPGREQYF. The CDR3 nucleotides are TGTGCCAGCAGCCGCCCGGGGAGGGAGCAGTACTTC. This chain joins TRBV7-3 and TRBJ2-7; D possibly corresponds to TRBD2 (6 bases). Germline V gene lookup returns CDR1 SGHTA and CDR2 FQGTGA. V lost 5 bases to trimming and J lost 7 bases, with 12 bases between them. The CDR3 is 12 residues long.

V is TRBV3-1 (or the pseudogene TRBV3-2) and J is TRBJ2-3; the D gene is possibly TRBD2 (5 bases). From germline, CDR1 is LGHDT and CDR2 YNNKEL (reference sequence). The CDR3 loop spans 15 amino acids. Deletions cut 1 base from V and 0 bases from J, with 8 bases between. CDR3 coding DNA: TGTGCCAGCAGCCAAGGCGGGTTCAGCACAGATACGCAGTATTTT. Protein: CASSQGGFSTDTQYF.

The gene calls are TRBV7-9 and TRBJ1-2; no firm D call. Trimming removed 5 bases at V and 1 base at J, with 17 bases between. The germline V gene has CDR1 SEHNR and CDR2 FQNEAQ (reference sequence). There are 16 residues in the CDR3. The DNA for the CDR3 is TGTGCCAGCAGCCTACCAATGGCTGGGTTTAACTATGGCTACACCTTC. Residues: CASSLPMAGFNYGYTF.

The chain recombines TRBV7-2 with TRBJ1-6; 9 bases are a match to TRBD1. The CDR3 has 15 amino acids. Trimming cost V 5 bases and J 10 bases; bases outside gene matches: 9. The germline V gene has CDR1 SGHTA and CDR2 FQGNSA. As DNA, the CDR3 is TGTGCCAGCAGCGTAGGGACAGGGATTGGATCACCCCTCCACTTT. This codes for CASSVGTGIGSPLHF.

This clone is a singleton in its sample. This chain links TRBV19 with TRBJ2-4; D may correspond to TRBD1 or TRBD2 (5 bases each). Between the trimmed V and J ends, which lost 4 bases and 0 bases, there was a span of 13 bases. CDR1 LNHDA and CDR2 SQIVND come from the germline V gene (reference sequence). This CDR3 region has 16 residues. For the CDR3, the DNA is TGTGCCAGTAGTAGGGGGAAGACGCTAGCCAAAAACATTCAGTACTTC. Translated, it gives CASSRGKTLAKNIQYF.

The chain couples TRBV7-9 to TRBJ2-3; D is possibly TRBD1 (5 bases). Trimming took off 5 bases at V and 2 bases at J, with 23 bases between the two ends. The CDR3 sequence is 18 residues long. Per germline, CDR1 SEHNR and CDR2 FQNEAQ (reference sequence). CDR3 sequence reads: CASSPLLSTGRYTDTQYF. The CDR3 DNA is TGTGCCAGCAGCCCCCTCCTTTCAACAGGCCGCTACACAGATACGCAGTATTTT. The whole variable domain, filled in from reference TRBV7-9 and TRBJ2-3, reads DTGVSQNPRHKITKRGQNVTFRCDPISEHNRLYWYRQTLGQGPEFLTYFQNEAQLEKSRLLSDRFSAERPKGSFSTLEIQRTEQGDSAMYLCASSPLLSTGRYTDTQYFGPGTRLTVL.

The chain couples TRBV10-1 to TRBJ2-1, with D perhaps matching TRBD2 (6 bases). CDR1 is WNHNN and CDR2 is SYGVQD in the germline V gene (reference sequence). The V end lost 5 bases, the J end lost 5 bases, and 13 bases lay between the germline ends. The CDR3 is made up of 14 amino acids. DNA for the CDR3: TGCGCCAGCAGTATCTGGGGGGTCGACAATGAGCAGTTCTTC. Encoded protein: CASSIWGVDNEQFF.

This chain connects TRBV4-1 to TRBJ1-3; D gene uncertain. Germline CDR1 MGHRA, CDR2 YSYEKL. The CDR3 contains 15 residues. The V gene lost 0 bases and the J gene lost 0 bases, with 6 bases spanning the gap. Here the CDR3 DNA reads TGCGCCAGCAGCCAAGACGGAGACTCTGGAAACACCATATATTTT. This gives the protein CASSQDGDSGNTIYF.